This record looks at one TCR beta chain sequence and its context. Its antigen specificity is not known. Base quality data are lacking; no much larger clone is found one base away. The data were obtained in a study of blood T cell repertoires in COVID-19 (TCRdb year 2020). Broadly, across the study: Collaborator samples came from the United States, Italy and Spain and covered acute and convalescent phases of COVID-19. A freely available public database, intended as a resource for researchers studying the immune response to SARS-CoV-2, is where the repertoires were released. Subjects who had been exposed to COVID-19, were actively infected with it, or had recovered from it provided the deeply sampled blood TCRbeta repertoires that made up the dataset. HLA class I and class II types, where available, came from metadata supplied by the sample provider rather than from assay-based typing. A de-identified subject ID, COVID-19 status, age in years and sex were almost always included in the sample metadata. The samples were drawn from two sources: the first 160 participants of the ongoing ImmuneRACE study, and 1,000 to 1,500 subjects contributed by 6 global collaborators. The material from the prospective study consisted of cDNA or gDNA derived from T cells, B-cell-depleted T cells, or PBMCs. What the work shows at the level of the full study, not this receptor alone: How much clinical and demographic metadata was included differed by source and by participant, and the metadata was provided uncurated.

From the cysteine up to the phenylalanine, the CDR3 has a length of 14 residues. Kept here is only the CDR3 DNA, which spans 42 bases and is read in frame from base 1. CDR1 and CDR2 are read off the germline V gene as SGHVS and FNYEAQ. V is shortened by 1 base, J by 10 bases, and the region joining them spans 11 bases. The collaborating institutions used their own protocols to collect whole blood in K2EDTA tubes. Collaborator samples were shipped for TCRbeta analysis as frozen whole blood, isolated PBMCs, or DNA extracted from either sample type. TCRbeta CDR3 regions were amplified from genomic DNA using the immunoSEQ Assay, a bias-controlled multiplex PCR. The published analysis was carried out like this. Nucleated cell counts per sample were estimated from amplification of reference gene primers within the assay. Sequence reads were collapsed and filtered to measure the absolute abundance of every unique TCRbeta CDR3 rearrangement. For each sample, productive Simpson clonality was calculated by taking the square root of Simpson's diversity index across productive rearrangements. TCRdb took over this immuneACCESS table, retaining in-frame rearrangements with V and J assigned. Such tables are incomplete; in checked studies, under half of the missing clones stem from an unresolved V gene, and the remainder is unexplained. V, J and clone size are those of that table, while D and trimming were read from the DNA. For this sample the table gives a few hundred thousand clones, of which 75% to 90% were detected only once. The ten largest clones represent around 12% of the sample.

The receptor comes from a woman aged 55-70 years with acute or convalescent COVID-19. The chain is assembled from TRBV7-6 and TRBJ1-6, with TRBD1 tentatively as D gene (6 bases match). Sample: peripheral blood. The CDR3 here reads CASSLDRVRSPLHF. The sequenced DNA is TGTGCCAGCAGCTTAGACAGGGTGCGCTCACCCCTCCACTTT.